This TCR beta chain was retrieved from a study of blood T cell repertoires in COVID-19. About the research overall: The analysed material was cDNA or gDNA that came from T cells, B-cell-depleted T cells, or PBMCs.

Profiled with immunoSEQ multiplex PCR; TCRdb holds only in-frame clones, not every one. The sample shows roughly 160,000 clones, 90% to 95% of them seen only once. V was shortened by 4 bases and J by 2 bases, with 11 bases between the two germline ends. The CDR3 is 13 amino acids. The germline V gene has CDR1 SQVTM and CDR2 ANQGSEA. The sequence came from a man aged 50-59 years with acute or convalescent COVID-19. The sample consisted of peripheral blood. The V call is TRBV29-1, the J call TRBJ2-5, with D possibly TRBD2 on 6 matching bases. CDR3 in amino acids: CSVVGGIQETQYF. The CDR3 DNA reads TGCAGCGTTGTTGGAGGGATTCAAGAGACCCAGTACTTC.